A single sample gave rise to the 4 T cell receptor beta chains below, sequenced in a study of neurological immune-mediated disorders (dated by TCRdb to between 2017 and 2020). Receptor libraries were prepared by 5' RACE. Sequenced on an Illumina HiSeq 2500. The public reads were reanalyzed by TCRdb: fastp trimming at Q25, MiXCR alignment, in-frame beta chains only. Entries are consolidated by CDR3 protein sequence, retaining the most common genes and DNA. The sample contains fewer than 60,000 distinct CDR3 sequences, less than 15% of them found a single time. The top ten clones comprise less than 5.5% of the sample. The label giving this sample's time point can be read as: longitudinal time-point 2. The specimen was PBMCs. The receptor set was obtained from a male donor with HTLV-1-associated myelopathy (HAM/TSP).

In this sample, this clonotype turned up many times. This chain uses TRBV20-1 with TRBJ1-2, with D unresolved. This CDR3 contains 13 residues. Germline loops: CDR1 DFQATT, CDR2 SNEGSKA (reference sequence). The V end was cut by 3 bases, the J end by 4 bases, with 12 bases between. CDR3 amino acids: CSARESGSYGYTF. The CDR3 nucleotides are TGCAGTGCTAGGGAGAGCGGTAGCTATGGCTACACCTTC.

This clonotype has ten or more counts. V is TRBV5-1 and J is TRBJ2-2, with TRBD1 matching over 7 bases. Germline values: CDR1 SGHRS, CDR2 YFSETQ. The ends lost 4 bases at V and 4 bases at J; junction bases unmatched: 10. The CDR3 has 16 amino acids. CDR3 in DNA: TGCGCCAGCAGCCAACAGGGGACGCGCGGCACCGGGGAGCTGTTTTTT. The encoded protein is CASSQQGTRGTGELFF.

This clonotype was recorded at least ten times. The chain has TRBV20-1 and TRBJ2-1; D ambiguous. Germline loops: CDR1 DFQATT, CDR2 SNEGSKA (reference sequence). CDR3 length: 16 amino acids. The germline V and J ends were trimmed by 5 bases and 0 bases, with 17 bases remaining between them. The CDR3 region is CSASNLKIFSYNEQFF. DNA of the CDR3: TGCAGTGCTTCAAATCTTAAGATATTCTCCTACAATGAGCAGTTCTTC.

This clonotype was found many times. The genes are TRBV20-1 and TRBJ2-1, with D hard to call. Trimming left V 3 bases short and J 5 bases short, with 8 bases between. The CDR3 totals 12 residues. Germline CDR1 reads DFQATT; CDR2 reads SNEGSKA (reference sequence). CDR3 loop: CSASYYNNEQFF. The CDR3, as DNA: TGCAGTGCTAGCTACTATAACAATGAGCAGTTCTTC.